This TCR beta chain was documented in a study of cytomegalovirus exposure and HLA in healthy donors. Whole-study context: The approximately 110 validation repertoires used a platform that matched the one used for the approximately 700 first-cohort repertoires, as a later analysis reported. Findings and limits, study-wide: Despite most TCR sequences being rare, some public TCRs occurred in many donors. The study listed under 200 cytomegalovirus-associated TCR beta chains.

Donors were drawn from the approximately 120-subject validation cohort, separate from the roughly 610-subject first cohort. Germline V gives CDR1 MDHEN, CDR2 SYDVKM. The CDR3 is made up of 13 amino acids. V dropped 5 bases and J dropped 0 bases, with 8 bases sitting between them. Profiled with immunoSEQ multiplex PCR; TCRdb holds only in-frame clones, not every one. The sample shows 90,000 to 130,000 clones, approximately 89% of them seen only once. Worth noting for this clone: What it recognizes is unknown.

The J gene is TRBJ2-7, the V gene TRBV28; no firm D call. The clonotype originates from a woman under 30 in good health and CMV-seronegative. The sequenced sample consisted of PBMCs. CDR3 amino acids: CASSPGPSYEQYF. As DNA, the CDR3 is TGTGCCAGCAGTCCTGGCCCCTCCTACGAGCAGTACTTC.